The sequence of this T cell receptor beta chain was determined in a study of breast tumors, draining lymph nodes, adjacent tissues. The study, taken as a whole, reports: Luminal-like breast cancer showed significantly greater tumor-nontumor repertoire similarity than basal-like breast cancer did. That most tumor T cells come from lymph nodes remained unproven. Tumor repertoires ranked between lymph nodes and nontumor tissue in diversity, with V and J gene preferences.

Details on this clonotype: The antigen remains undetermined. Germline is not matched at one junction end, which may reflect a read error.

TCRdb ran MiXCR on the multiplex PCR reads and lists one entry per CDR3 protein. The table has about 180,000 distinct CDR3 sequences, roughly 30% seen once. The CDR3 has 15 residues. Breast cancer patients provided tissue from their axillary draining lymph nodes. V gene TRBV12-3 or TRBV12-4 combines with J gene TRBJ2-1; 8 bases map to TRBD2. The sequence was obtained from a female donor with breast cancer. Some clones in this sample may be carry-over from other donors' samples. Sequenced material: axillary lymph node tissue. The CDR3 spells CDSSPGLASYNEQFF. The CDR3, as DNA: TGTGACAGCAGTCCAGGACTAGCCTCCTACAACGAGCAGTTCTTC.